The sequence of this T cell receptor (beta chain) was determined in a study of T-cell memory formation after mild COVID-19. General observations from the study: Later expanders leaned toward CD4+, whereas clones contracting from day 15 to 85 were balanced CD4/CD8.

Losses at the gene ends were 4 bases for V and 4 bases for J; bases not matched to a gene: 5. The germline V gene encodes CDR1 SGHVS and CDR2 FQNEAQ. The CDR3 has 15 residues. This clonotype has only a few counts. What it binds is unknown. TCRdb recomputed calls from the 5' RACE reads with MiXCR, one row per CDR3 protein. Seen here are tens of thousands of distinct CDR3 sequences, 9.5% to 15% observed once, and the top ten hold 41%. The chain is built from TRBV7-8 and TRBJ2-1; 9 bases fit TRBD2. The source is a man aged 18 to 35 who had mild COVID-19 (a few samples of this study predate the infection). Cell type and time point are not known. Sequencing was done on a sample of PBMCs or a T cell subset sorted from them (not recorded which). For the CDR3, the DNA is TGTGCCAGCAGCTCCAATAGCGGGGGTTACAATGAGCAGTTCTTC. Translating gives CASSSNSGGYNEQFF. Full variable domain (outside the CDR3, taken from reference TRBV7-8 and TRBJ2-1): GAGVSQSPRYKVAKRGQDVALRCDPISGHVSLFWYQQALGQGPEFLTYFQNEAQLDKSGLPSDRFFAERPEGSVSTLKIQRTQQEDSAVYLCASSSNSGGYNEQFFGPGTRLTVL.